The sample holds many counts of the clone carrying this T cell receptor beta chain. The antigen is unknown. Clinicians diagnosed patients from clinical symptoms, serum thyroxine and TRAb, thyroid ultrasound and orbital computed tomography. CDR3 size: 17 residues. V lost 3 bases to trimming and J lost 1 base; unmatched junction nucleotides: 10. Germline V gene sequence: CDR1 MNHNS, CDR2 SASEGT. The data stem from a study of T cells in Graves' hyperthyroidism and ophthalmopathy. Study results and caveats: In the analysis, a 13 V-J model separated ophthalmopathy from stable hyperthyroidism. Blood held most thyroid clonotypes expanded above 0.001 frequency.

Amplified TCR beta CDR3 regions came from RNA transcripts. The HTBI set primed first-round TCR CDR3 RT-PCR. TCRdb processed the multiplex PCR reads anew with MiXCR; each CDR3 protein has one entry. Here the sample spans about 530,000 distinct CDR3 sequences, approximately 17% being singletons. Source material: blood. V usage is TRBV6-1 and J usage is TRBJ1-1, with 8 bases matching TRBD1. This receptor was obtained from a woman between 18 and 29 years old with Graves' ophthalmopathy. This chain's CDR3 is CASSDDLGQGPNTEAFF. DNA for the CDR3: TGTGCCAGCAGTGACGACCTCGGACAGGGCCCGAACACTGAAGCTTTCTTT.